Each of the 14 T cell receptor beta chains below was sequenced from the same sample in a study of T cell responses to AZD1222 COVID-19 vaccine. Only in-frame clones appear in the TCRdb table, and some are missing; sequencing was by immunoSEQ multiplex PCR. The sample has around 66,000 clones; approximately 90% are singletons. The sequencing here drew on peripheral blood, taken 28 days after the second dose of the MenACWY control vaccine. Every receptor here comes from an adult who received the MenACWY meningococcal vaccine as a control.

This chain joins TRBV11-3 and TRBJ2-3; D might be TRBD1 (5 bases). The CDR3 spans 13 residues. From germline, CDR1 is SGHNT and CDR2 YENEEA. Trimming left V 5 bases short and J 2 bases short, with 8 bases between. The CDR3 sequence: CASSLQVTDTQYF. DNA for the CDR3: TGTGCCAGCAGCCTACAGGTCACAGATACGCAGTATTTT.

CDR3 nucleotides: TGTGCCAGCAGTTATGCTAGCGGGAACTCCTACGAGCAGTACTTC. This gives the protein CASSYASGNSYEQYF. This rearrangement joins TRBV6-5 to TRBJ2-7, with 9 positions matching TRBD2. Germline lookup yields CDR1 MNHEY and CDR2 SVGAGI. V was pared by 3 bases and J by 0 bases, with 3 bases of the junction left unmatched. This CDR3 comprises 15 residues.

This clone was detected once. J is TRBJ2-7 and V is TRBV12-2; the tabulated D call, TRBD2, remains unverified against the DNA. TRBV12-2 is given as a pseudogene. CDR3 length: 17 residues. CDR3 DNA: TGTGCAAGTCGCTTAGCGAATAAGGGACTAGCGTACTACGAGCAGTACTTC. This translates into CASRLANKGLAYYEQYF.

The rearrangement links TRBV12-3 or TRBV12-4 to TRBJ1-1; no firm D call. Trimming shortened V by 0 bases and J by 8 bases, and 10 bases separated the two germline ends. This CDR3 spans 13 amino acids. CDR3 DNA sequence: TGTGCCAGCAGTTTAGCAATGGGTTCCGAAGCTTTCTTT. It is translated as CASSLAMGSEAFF.

V usage is TRBV28 and J usage is TRBJ1-5; D gene uncertain. Germline V gives CDR1 MDHEN, CDR2 SYDVKM. The V end lost 2 bases, the J end lost 7 bases, and 6 bases lay between the germline ends. CDR3 length equals 12 residues. CDR3 in DNA: TGTGCCAGCAGTTTAGGGGTCCAGCCCCAGCATTTT. It encodes CASSLGVQPQHF.

The chain has TRBV28 and TRBJ1-5; D is unclear. The germline CDR1 and CDR2 sequences are MDHEN and SYDVKM. V was cut by 2 bases and J by 5 bases, with 10 bases left in between. The CDR3 length is 14 residues. The DNA for the CDR3 is TGTGCCAGCAGTTTAGTAGGGTTGTATCAGCCCCAGCATTTT. It yields the protein CASSLVGLYQPQHF.

The chain is built from TRBV12-3 or TRBV12-4 and TRBJ2-1; D is possibly TRBD2 (6 bases). V dropped 3 bases and J dropped 10 bases, with 7 bases sitting between them. The CDR3 sequence is 11 residues long. This chain's CDR3 is CASSLTREQFF. Written as DNA, the CDR3 is TGTGCCAGCAGTTTGACTAGGGAGCAGTTCTTC.

The V and J genes are TRBV10-1 and TRBJ1-5; 9 positions match TRBD1. Germline V CDR1 and CDR2: WNHNN, SYGVQD (reference sequence). The CDR3 loop spans 15 amino acids. V lost 6 bases, J lost 2 bases, and 5 bases stayed unmatched. CDR3 in amino acids: CASSADRGGNQPQHF. CDR3 coding DNA: TGCGCCAGCAGCGCGGACAGGGGTGGCAATCAGCCCCAGCATTTT.

The chain employs TRBV2 and TRBJ2-6; 9 nucleotides match TRBD1. Germline CDR1 reads SNHLY; CDR2 reads FYNNEI. This CDR3 spans 18 amino acids. The ends lost 8 bases at V and 2 bases at J; junction bases unmatched: 13. CDR3 sequence reads: CASRPGGQGFPGANVLTF. DNA of the CDR3: TGTGCCAGCCGCCCGGGAGGACAGGGGTTCCCTGGGGCCAACGTCCTGACTTTC.

The rearrangement joins TRBV2 to TRBJ2-7; 11 nucleotides align to TRBD2. J gave up 2 bases and V 3 bases, and 3 bases lay outside the gene matches. Germline V gives CDR1 SNHLY, CDR2 FYNNEI. This CDR3 is built from 15 residues. CDR3 loop: CASSDKGLAAYEQYF. CDR3 nucleotides: TGTGCCAGCAGTGATAAGGGACTAGCGGCCTACGAGCAGTACTTC.

The V call is TRBV15, the J call TRBJ2-1; no definite D call. Germline V gene lookup returns CDR1 LNHNV and CDR2 YYDKDF (reference sequence). Trimming took off 5 bases at V and 6 bases at J, with 5 bases between the two ends. CDR3 length: 11 amino acids. CDR3 coding DNA: TGTGCCACCAGCGTTTCCAATGAGCAGTTCTTC. Its translation is CATSVSNEQFF.

J is TRBJ2-6 and V is TRBV5-1, with TRBD1 identical over 9 bases. Trimming removed 0 bases from V and 4 bases from J; junction bases left unmatched: 5. CDR1 SGHRS and CDR2 YFSETQ come from the germline V gene. The CDR3 runs 17 residues. The CDR3 DNA is TGCGCCAGCAGCTTGGGGGACAGGGTTGGAGGGGCCAACGTCCTGACTTTC. Translating it yields CASSLGDRVGGANVLTF.

The DNA of the CDR3 is TGTGCCAGCTCACGAGAGCGCGGGCGGGGCAATCAGCCCCAGCATTTT. Encoded protein: CASSRERGRGNQPQHF. This rearrangement joins TRBV18 to TRBJ1-5; D is ambiguous. Deletions cut 4 bases from V and 2 bases from J, with 15 bases between. The CDR3 is 16 residues long. Germline loops: CDR1 KGHSH, CDR2 LQKENI.

This chain links TRBV9 with TRBJ2-1, with 12 bases fitting TRBD2. Germline V gene data show CDR1 as SGDLS and CDR2 as YYNGEE. This CDR3 spans 15 amino acids. Unmatched junction bases numbered 2, after V lost 3 bases and J lost 4 bases. This CDR3 is CASSATSGRYNEQFF. Written as DNA, the CDR3 is TGTGCCAGCAGCGCGACTAGCGGGAGATACAATGAGCAGTTCTTC.